This is a list of T cell receptor beta chains from one sample in a study of blood T cell repertoires in COVID-19. Clones were read by immunoSEQ multiplex PCR, and TCRdb kept only the in-frame ones, dropping some. The sample lists approximately 280,000 clones, approximately 86% seen once, with about 2.2% in the top ten. Sequenced: peripheral blood. All receptors come from a young woman who had recovered from COVID-19. Both conserved end residues are part of each CDR3. Fields, in order: J gene, D gene, clone size, V gene, CDR3 DNA, CDR3 protein. A D gene is named only where the DNA matches it firmly. Clone size is shown for a subset of rows, as once, few, many or a class of expanded clone.

J: TRBJ1-3
D: .
size: .
V: TRBV27
DNA: TGTGCCAGCAGTCCGTCGGGCGGGTTCTCTGGAAACACCATATATTTT
CDR3: CASSPSGGFSGNTIYF

J: TRBJ2-7
D: .
size: .
V: TRBV3-1/TRBV3-2
DNA: TGTGCCAGCAGCCATAGCAGCTACGAGCAGTACTTC
CDR3: CASSHSSYEQYF

J: TRBJ1-2
D: .
size: .
V: TRBV7-9
DNA: TGTGCCAGCAGCTTATCCCCAGGCGGCTACACCTTC
CDR3: CASSLSPGGYTF

J: TRBJ2-1
D: TRBD2
size: .
V: TRBV5-4
DNA: TGTGCCAGCAGCTCCGGGACTAGCGGGAGAGTCTACAATGAGCAGTTCTTC
CDR3: CASSSGTSGRVYNEQFF

J: TRBJ1-5
D: .
size: .
V: TRBV19
DNA: TGTGCCAGTAGTACAGTAGGAGGCAACAATCAGCCCCAGCATTTT
CDR3: CASSTVGGNNQPQHF

J: TRBJ2-1
D: TRBD2
size: .
V: TRBV7-2
DNA: TGTGCCAGCAGCCCGACTATAGCGGGAGGGCCCCGGTTCTTC
CDR3: CASSPTIAGGPRFF

J: TRBJ1-6
D: .
size: .
V: TRBV14
DNA: TGTGCCAGCAGCCAAGGGAAAGACTTCACCCTCCACTTT
CDR3: CASSQGKDFTLHF

J: TRBJ2-1
D: TRBD2
size: .
V: TRBV3-1/TRBV3-2
DNA: TGTGCCAGCAGCCAAGAGCGAGCGGGGGGCCAAGGGCAGTTCTTC
CDR3: CASSQERAGGQGQFF

J: TRBJ2-7
D: TRBD1
size: .
V: TRBV2
DNA: TGTGCCAGCAGGCTTGGGGGACAGGGGACTCCGGGAGAGGGCTACGAGCAGTACTTC
CDR3: CASRLGGQGTPGEGYEQYF

J: TRBJ2-2
D: TRBD2
size: .
V: TRBV28
DNA: TGTGCCAGCAGTTTCTCCCCCCAGCGGGAGGAAACCGGGGAGCTGTTTTTT
CDR3: CASSFSPQREETGELFF

J: TRBJ1-5
D: .
size: .
V: TRBV27
DNA: TGTGCCAGCAGTTTTGGTTCAGGGTCTGGCCAGCCCCAGCATTTT
CDR3: CASSFGSGSGQPQHF

J: TRBJ2-6
D: TRBD1
size: .
V: TRBV4-1
DNA: TGCGCCAGCAGCCAAGTGTGGGACAGCTTGCTCTCTGGGGCCAACGTCCTGACTTTC
CDR3: CASSQVWDSLLSGANVLTF

J: TRBJ2-1
D: .
size: .
V: TRBV5-5
DNA: TGTGCCAGCAGCCGTGACCCTAGCTCCTACAATGAGCAGTTCTTC
CDR3: CASSRDPSSYNEQFF

J: TRBJ1-1
D: .
size: once
V: TRBV27
DNA: TGTGCCAGCAGTTTCGGGGGACTAAACACTGAAGCTTTCTTT
CDR3: CASSFGGLNTEAFF

J: TRBJ2-7
D: TRBD2
size: once
V: TRBV10-3
DNA: TGTGCCATCAACAGCGGGAGTTCCTACGAGCAGTACTTC
CDR3: CAINSGSSYEQYF

J: TRBJ1-1
D: TRBD1
size: .
V: TRBV5-1
DNA: TGCGCCAGCAGCGCAGACAGGGGGCAGGTGAACACTGAAGCTTTCTTT
CDR3: CASSADRGQVNTEAFF

J: TRBJ1-5
D: .
size: .
V: TRBV7-8
DNA: TGTGCCAGCAGTCCAATCAATGGACAGCGAGTTAATCAGCCCCAGCATTTT
CDR3: CASSPINGQRVNQPQHF

J: TRBJ1-3
D: .
size: .
V: TRBV30
DNA: TGTGCCTGGAGCATGTTAGACACCATATATTTT
CDR3: CAWSMLDTIYF

J: TRBJ2-4
D: TRBD1
size: .
V: TRBV19
DNA: TGTGCCAGTAGTATCCCTCCTGGACAGGGTCCGAAAAACATTCAGTACTTC
CDR3: CASSIPPGQGPKNIQYF

J: TRBJ1-1
D: .
size: .
V: TRBV5-1
DNA: TGCGCCAGCAGCTTAGGTGCAGGGCCGAACACTGAAGCTTTCTTT
CDR3: CASSLGAGPNTEAFF

J: TRBJ1-5
D: .
size: .
V: TRBV3-1/TRBV3-2
DNA: TGTGCCAGCAGCCAAGATCCGGGGCCCCAGCATTTT
CDR3: CASSQDPGPQHF

J: TRBJ2-2
D: .
size: .
V: TRBV4-1
DNA: TGCGCCAGCAGCCAAGGGGGCGCCAACACCGGGGAGCTGTTTTTT
CDR3: CASSQGGANTGELFF

J: TRBJ2-6
D: .
size: .
V: TRBV27
DNA: TGTGCCAGCAGCCCCCGGGACTCCCTCTCTGGGGCCAACGTCCTGACTTTC
CDR3: CASSPRDSLSGANVLTF

J: TRBJ1-5
D: .
size: .
V: TRBV15
DNA: TGTGCCACCAGCAGGAAGGACTGGGGTAGCAATCAGCCCCAGCATTTT
CDR3: CATSRKDWGSNQPQHF

J: TRBJ2-7
D: .
size: once
V: TRBV3-1/TRBV3-2
DNA: TGTGCCAGCGGTTATCGGGGTAGCGAGGAGCAGTACTTC
CDR3: CASGYRGSEEQYF

J: TRBJ1-5
D: .
size: .
V: TRBV24-1
DNA: TGTGCCACCAGTGATTTCCGGGATCAGCCCCAGCATTTT
CDR3: CATSDFRDQPQHF

J: TRBJ2-5
D: .
size: .
V: TRBV30
DNA: TGTGCCTGGAGACACAGCCAAGAGACCCAGTACTTC
CDR3: CAWRHSQETQYF

J: TRBJ2-3
D: .
size: .
V: TRBV9
DNA: TGTGCCAGCAATAAGAGGTTTGCAGATACGCAGTATTTT
CDR3: CASNKRFADTQYF

J: TRBJ1-1
D: .
size: .
V: TRBV19
DNA: TGTGCCAGTAGTATCCTGCGAAGGGAAGGGGGAGCTTTCTTT
CDR3: CASSILRREGGAFF

J: TRBJ2-3
D: .
size: .
V: TRBV5-6
DNA: TGTGCCAGCAGCTTGGCGGGGGATACGCAGTATTTT
CDR3: CASSLAGDTQYF

J: TRBJ2-3
D: TRBD2
size: .
V: TRBV6-2/TRBV6-3
DNA: TGTGCCAGCAGCCAGACTAGCGCGATTACGCAGTATTTT
CDR3: CASSQTSAITQYF

J: TRBJ2-7
D: TRBD1
size: .
V: TRBV18
DNA: TGTGCCAGCTCGTTAGGGACAGGGATGGTTGGCGAGCAGTACTTC
CDR3: CASSLGTGMVGEQYF

J: TRBJ1-5
D: TRBD1
size: .
V: TRBV10-3
DNA: TGTGCCATAGGGACAGATAGCAATCAGCCCCAGCATTTT
CDR3: CAIGTDSNQPQHF

J: TRBJ2-7
D: .
size: .
V: TRBV11-2
DNA: TGTGCCAGCAGCCCGGTCTACGAGCAGTACTTC
CDR3: CASSPVYEQYF

J: TRBJ2-1
D: TRBD2
size: .
V: TRBV3-1/TRBV3-2
DNA: TGTGCCAGCAGCTCCGTTGGGGGGGGCTCCTACAATGAGCAGTTCTTC
CDR3: CASSSVGGGSYNEQFF

J: TRBJ1-5
D: .
size: .
V: TRBV12-3/TRBV12-4
DNA: TGTGCCAGCAGTCTCACAGGAGATCAGCCCCAGCATTTT
CDR3: CASSLTGDQPQHF

J: TRBJ1-1
D: .
size: .
V: TRBV27
DNA: TGTGCCAGCAGTAGGGCGGGGAACACTGAAGCTTTCTTT
CDR3: CASSRAGNTEAFF

J: TRBJ1-6
D: .
size: few
V: TRBV7-2
DNA: TGTGCCAGCAGCTTAGGGAGGGCACTAAATTCACCCCTCCACTTT
CDR3: CASSLGRALNSPLHF

J: TRBJ2-3
D: TRBD1
size: .
V: TRBV27
DNA: TGTGCCAGCAGTTACCTATTGGGACAGGGTACAGATACGCAGTATTTT
CDR3: CASSYLLGQGTDTQYF

J: TRBJ1-5
D: .
size: .
V: TRBV10-3
DNA: TGTGCCATCATTTTGGAGGCGGGGGGGCTAAATAGCAATCAGCCCCAGCATTTT
CDR3: CAIILEAGGLNSNQPQHF

J: TRBJ2-1
D: .
size: .
V: TRBV5-4
DNA: TGTGCCAGCAGCTTGGCGGGGAACTACAATGAGCAGTTCTTC
CDR3: CASSLAGNYNEQFF

J: TRBJ1-6
D: TRBD1
size: .
V: TRBV5-6
DNA: TGTGCCAGCAGCCGTACAGGGGCCAATTCACCCCTCCACTTT
CDR3: CASSRTGANSPLHF

J: TRBJ1-1
D: .
size: .
V: TRBV29-1
DNA: TGCAGCGTTCGGGGGTGGAGCACTGAAGCTTTCTTT
CDR3: CSVRGWSTEAFF